The 6 T cell receptor beta chains in this list originate from one sample, sequenced in a study of neurological immune-mediated disorders. TCRdb reprocessed the 5' RACE reads with MiXCR, giving one entry per CDR3 protein. The repertoire includes 75,000 to 95,000 distinct CDR3 sequences, about a sixth of them detected once, and less than 20% sits in the top ten. Sequencing used PBMCs. Source of these receptors: a woman aged 40 to 49 in good health.

This clonotype has ten or more counts. V is TRBV7-2 and J is TRBJ1-1; 7 nucleotides match TRBD1. V shed 5 bases and J 2 bases; nucleotides not matched to a gene: 5. This CDR3 is built from 14 residues. CDR1 and CDR2 (germline): SGHTA, FQGNSA. In DNA, the CDR3 is TGTGCCAGCAGCGTACGACAGGGTAACACTGAAGCTTTCTTT. It is translated as CASSVRQGNTEAFF.

The chain combines TRBV4-2 with TRBJ2-5, with 10 bases identical to TRBD1. The CDR3 runs 17 residues. Unmatched junction bases numbered 9, after V lost 4 bases and J lost 1 base. In germline, CDR1 is LGHNA, CDR2 YNFKEQ. The CDR3 coding sequence is TGTGCCAGCAGCCCCACTCCGGGACAGGGGTTCCAAGAGACCCAGTACTTC. The encoded protein is CASSPTPGQGFQETQYF.

This clonotype was seen at least ten times. The chain couples TRBV4-1 to TRBJ2-1; 9 positions agree with TRBD1. The CDR3 totals 18 residues. V shed 3 bases, J shed 7 bases, and the junction held 16 bases outside the gene matches. Germline values: CDR1 MGHRA, CDR2 YSYEKL. The CDR3 sequence: CASSHRDSWTGVGNEQFF. The CDR3 DNA reads as TGCGCCAGCAGCCACAGAGATTCATGGACAGGGGTTGGGAATGAGCAGTTCTTC.

This clonotype was seen many times. CDR3 amino acids: CASSLDSGYEQFF. DNA of the CDR3: TGCGCCAGCAGCTTGGATAGCGGCTATGAGCAGTTCTTC. This rearrangement joins TRBV5-1 to TRBJ2-1; D perhaps matches TRBD2 (6 bases). In germline, CDR1 is SGHRS, CDR2 YFSETQ. This CDR3 has 13 amino acids. V was trimmed by 0 bases and J by 8 bases, leaving 9 bases between them.

This clonotype was picked up many times. The genes are TRBV6-2 or TRBV6-3 and TRBJ1-4; D possibly corresponds to TRBD1 (5 bases). V lost 4 bases and J lost 4, with 13 bases in between. Looked up from germline, CDR1 is MNHEY and CDR2 is SVGEGT. CDR3 length equals 15 residues. CDR3 DNA: TGTGCCAGCAGTTCCAGGGTCGGCGGTAATGAAAAACTGTTTTTT. This translates into CASSSRVGGNEKLFF.

This clonotype was seen many times. The chain joins TRBV7-2 to TRBJ2-5; D might be TRBD1 or TRBD2, each matching 5 bases. Trimming took off 5 bases at V and 4 bases at J, with 14 bases between the two ends. CDR1 SGHTA and CDR2 FQGNSA come from the germline V gene. The CDR3 consists of 14 residues. The CDR3 bases are TGTGCCAGCAGCCAACCTAGTGGGGGAGAGACCCAGTACTTC. Encoded protein: CASSQPSGGETQYF.